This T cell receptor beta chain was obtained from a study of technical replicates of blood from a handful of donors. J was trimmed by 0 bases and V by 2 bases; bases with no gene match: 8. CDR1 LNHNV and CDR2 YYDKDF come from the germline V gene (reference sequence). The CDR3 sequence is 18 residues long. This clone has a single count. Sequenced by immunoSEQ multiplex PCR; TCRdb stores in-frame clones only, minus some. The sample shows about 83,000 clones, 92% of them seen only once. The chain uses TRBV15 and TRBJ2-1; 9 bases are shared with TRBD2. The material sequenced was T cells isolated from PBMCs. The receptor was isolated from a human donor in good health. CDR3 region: CATSRSPTSGSSYNEQFF. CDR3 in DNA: TGTGCCACCAGCAGATCACCGACTAGCGGAAGCTCCTACAATGAGCAGTTCTTC.